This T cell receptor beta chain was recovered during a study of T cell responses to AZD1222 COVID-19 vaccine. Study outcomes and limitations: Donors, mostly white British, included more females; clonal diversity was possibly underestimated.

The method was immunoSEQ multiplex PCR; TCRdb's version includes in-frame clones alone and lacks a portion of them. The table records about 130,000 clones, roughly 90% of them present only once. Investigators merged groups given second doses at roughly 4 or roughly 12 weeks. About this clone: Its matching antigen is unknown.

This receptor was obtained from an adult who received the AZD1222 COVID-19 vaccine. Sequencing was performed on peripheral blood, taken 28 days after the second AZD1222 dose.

CDR3 protein: CASSPTDFSSYEQYF. The CDR3 coding sequence is TGTGCCAGCAGCCCGACTGACTTTAGCTCCTACGAGCAGTACTTC. The chain uses TRBV5-5 and TRBJ2-7, with D uncertain. The V end was cut by 4 bases, the J end by 0 bases, with 14 bases between. The CDR3 length is 15 residues. CDR1 and CDR2 (germline): SGHKS, YYEKEE (reference sequence).